Listed here are 21 T cell receptor beta chains from one sample, sequenced in a study of neurological immune-mediated disorders. The time point is: longitudinal time-point 2. TCRdb redid the calling of the 5' RACE reads with MiXCR, one entry per CDR3 protein. The repertoire holds 70,000 to 95,000 distinct CDR3 sequences, with 13% as singletons. Sequencing used PBMCs. The receptors originated from a female donor with HTLV-1-associated myelopathy (HAM/TSP).

The table lists this clonotype with many counts. The V and J genes are TRBV5-1 and TRBJ2-2; unclear D gene. The CDR3 length is 14 residues. Trimming shortened V by 8 bases and J by 2 bases, and 13 bases separated the two germline ends. Germline CDR1 SGHRS, CDR2 YFSETQ. The CDR3 DNA sequence: TGCGCCAGTCGAATAGGAACCAACACCGGGGAGCTGTTTTTT. This codes for CASRIGTNTGELFF.

The sample holds many counts of this clonotype. The J gene is TRBJ2-3, the V gene TRBV6-4, with TRBD2 matching over 13 bases. The germline gives CDR1 MRHNA, CDR2 SNTAGT. CDR3 size: 18 residues. V shed 7 bases and J 3 bases; nucleotides not matched to a gene: 13. CDR3: CASNRTSGGLWGTDTQYF. Written as DNA, the CDR3 is TGTGCCAGCAACAGGACTAGCGGGGGCCTCTGGGGGACAGATACGCAGTATTTT.

This clonotype was counted only a few times. The genes are TRBV11-2 and TRBJ2-1; D not certain. This CDR3 comprises 11 residues. Germline assignment: CDR1 SGHAT and CDR2 FQNNGV. The germline V and J ends were trimmed by 1 base and 6 bases, with 1 base remaining between them. The CDR3 loop reads CASSLANEQFF. Written as DNA, the CDR3 is TGTGCCAGCAGCTTAGCCAATGAGCAGTTCTTC.

Turning to this clonotype: The germline gene is not matched at one end of the junction; a read error may be the cause. The genes are TRBV6-2 or TRBV6-3 and TRBJ2-5, with 9 nucleotides matching TRBD1. Germline CDR1 and CDR2: MNHEY and SVGEGT. The length of the CDR3 is 14 residues. Here the CDR3 reads CASSRTGEQGTQYF. The CDR3 region has the DNA TGTGCCAGCAGTAGGACAGGGGAGCAAGGGACCCAGTACTTC.

This clonotype was seen at least ten times. The chain has TRBV5-1 and TRBJ2-7; weak D call: TRBD1 (6 bases). This CDR3 region has 16 residues. The V end lost 0 bases, the J end lost 3 bases, and 16 bases lay between the germline ends. Per the germline V gene, CDR1 is SGHRS and CDR2 is YFSETQ. CDR3 coding DNA: TGCGCCAGCAGCTTGGAGCCAGGGGTACATCTCTACGAGCAGTACTTC. Its translation: CASSLEPGVHLYEQYF.

This clonotype has a count of ten or more. The chain joins TRBV5-1 to TRBJ2-3; D ambiguous. The germline CDR1 and CDR2 sequences are SGHRS and YFSETQ. Trimming cost V 1 base and J 1 base, with 10 bases left between them. The CDR3 covers 15 residues. CDR3 bases: TGCGCCAGCAGCTTGATTGGGGTAGGCACAGATACGCAGTATTTT. Amino acids: CASSLIGVGTDTQYF.

This clonotype was recorded many times. The chain couples TRBV20-1 to TRBJ2-1; D is unresolved. This CDR3 is 14 amino acids long. Looked up from germline, CDR1 is DFQATT and CDR2 is SNEGSKA (reference sequence). V lost 6 bases, J lost 8 bases, and 20 bases lay in between. The CDR3 DNA follows: TGCAGTGCGCGAGCCGGGCCGGCGGCCTATGAGCAGTTCTTC. Its translation: CSARAGPAAYEQFF.

This clonotype was counted many times. This chain links TRBV11-2 with TRBJ1-5, with unresolved D. V was shortened by 5 bases and J by 5 bases, with 10 bases between the two germline ends. Looked up from germline, CDR1 is SGHAT and CDR2 is FQNNGV. The length of the CDR3 is 13 residues. The CDR3 coding sequence is TGTGCCAGCAGCCCTTCCTGGGATCAGCCCCAGCATTTT. Its translation: CASSPSWDQPQHF.

The table lists this clonotype with a few counts. V usage is TRBV19 and J usage is TRBJ2-1; the D gene is possibly TRBD1 (6 bases). Germline CDR1 is LNHDA and CDR2 is SQIVND (reference sequence). V was trimmed by 6 bases and J by 9 bases, leaving 15 bases between them. This CDR3 comprises 13 residues. The CDR3 nucleotides read TGTGCCAGTAGCACAGCGACAGGCCTTGAGCAGTTCTTC. Translation: CASSTATGLEQFF.

This clonotype was detected ten times or more. J is TRBJ1-1 and V is TRBV12-3 or TRBV12-4; tentatively, D is TRBD1 (5 bases). This CDR3 has 12 amino acids. Trimming shortened V by 3 bases and J by 8 bases, and 10 bases separated the two germline ends. CDR3 amino acids: CASSLGYREAFF. The CDR3 nucleotides are TGTGCCAGCAGTTTGGGATACAGGGAAGCTTTCTTT.

This clonotype has ten or more counts. The rearrangement links TRBV11-2 to TRBJ2-7, with 8 bases fitting TRBD1. The germline CDR1 and CDR2 sequences are SGHAT and FQNNGV. This CDR3 is 14 amino acids long. Trimming at V came to 1 base and at J to 7 bases, leaving 6 bases not matched to a gene. The CDR3 protein is CASSLVATGVEQYF. In DNA form, the CDR3 reads TGTGCCAGCAGCTTAGTTGCGACAGGGGTTGAGCAGTACTTC.

This chain connects TRBV29-1 to TRBJ2-1; possible D gene TRBD2, 7 bases. Trimming removed 6 bases from V and 9 bases from J, with 12 bases in between. This CDR3 comprises 11 residues. Germline CDR1 SQVTM, CDR2 ANQGSEA. This chain's CDR3 is CSVWGGLEQFF. Here the CDR3 DNA reads TGCAGCGTGTGGGGGGGGCTTGAGCAGTTCTTC.

In this sample, this clonotype turned up many times. The chain recombines TRBV12-3 or TRBV12-4 with TRBJ1-4; D remains unclear. The CDR3 extends over 12 amino acids. Trimming shortened V by 2 bases and J by 8 bases, and 6 bases separated the two germline ends. CDR3 coding DNA: TGTGCCAGCAGTTTATCGGCGGAAAAACTGTTTTTT. Residues: CASSLSAEKLFF.

Comment on this clonotype: A much larger clone lies a single base off, so this may be a read error. The rearrangement joins TRBV7-7 to TRBJ2-2, with 7 bases aligning to TRBD2. The length of the CDR3 is 13 residues. The germline CDR1 and CDR2 sequences are SSHAT and FNYEAQ (reference sequence). CDR3 in amino acids: CANSRGVTGELFF. The CDR3 DNA is TGTGCCAACAGCCGGGGGGTGACCGGGGAGCTGTTTTTT.

This clonotype counts as medium-sized (0.01 to 0.1%). V is TRBV5-1 and J is TRBJ1-4; TRBD1 is a possible D gene (5 bases). V lost 4 bases, J lost 2 bases, and 9 bases lay in between. The CDR3 extends over 14 amino acids. The germline V gene has CDR1 SGHRS and CDR2 YFSETQ. The CDR3 nucleotides read TGCGCCAGCAGCCGAGACAGCACTAATGAAAAACTGTTTTTT. It is translated as CASSRDSTNEKLFF.

This clonotype came up a few times. V is TRBV7-9 and J is TRBJ2-7; D remains ambiguous. The CDR3 is 14 residues long. Trimming left V 3 bases short and J 0 bases short, with 9 bases between. Germline lookup yields CDR1 SEHNR and CDR2 FQNEAQ (reference sequence). The CDR3 nucleotides are TGTGCCAGCAGCTTTCAATTGAACTCCTACGAGCAGTACTTC. Encoded protein: CASSFQLNSYEQYF.

This clonotype was counted at least ten times. The chain has TRBV4-1 and TRBJ2-7; D is uncertain. This CDR3 comprises 14 residues. V was cut by 5 bases and J by 4 bases, with 15 bases left in between. The V gene's germline CDR1 is MGHRA and CDR2 YSYEKL. The CDR3 sequence: CASSSDGTLYEQYF. CDR3 nucleotides: TGCGCCAGCAGCTCTGACGGAACCCTGTACGAGCAGTACTTC.

The table lists this clonotype with many counts. The V and J genes are TRBV5-1 and TRBJ2-6; 7 nucleotides agree with TRBD2. The germline CDR1 and CDR2 sequences are SGHRS and YFSETQ. The V gene end was trimmed by 3 bases and the J gene end by 0 bases; junction bases not matched to a gene: 3. The CDR3 sequence is 16 residues long. In DNA, the CDR3 is TGCGCCAGCAGCTCGTTAGCGGGCTCTGGGGCCAACGTCCTGACTTTC. It yields the protein CASSSLAGSGANVLTF.

In its sample, this clonotype was seen many times. The V call is TRBV29-1, the J call TRBJ2-1, with D possibly being TRBD1 or TRBD2 (6 bases each). Looked up from germline, CDR1 is SQVTM and CDR2 is ANQGSEA. Trimming removed 7 bases from V and 0 bases from J, with 19 bases in between. The CDR3 has 16 amino acids. CDR3 nucleotide sequence: TGCAGCGCCGGTTGGCATGGGGGGCTCTCCTACAATGAGCAGTTCTTC. It is translated as CSAGWHGGLSYNEQFF.

Ten or more counts support this clonotype. This chain connects TRBV2 to TRBJ2-1, with 9 bases fitting TRBD2. With V trimmed by 7 bases and J by 10 bases, 8 bases remained unmatched. Germline V gives CDR1 SNHLY, CDR2 FYNNEI. CDR3 length: 13 amino acids. DNA of the CDR3: TGTGCCAGCAAGGCGGGGGGGCCTCCGGAGCAGTTCTTC. This sequence encodes CASKAGGPPEQFF.

This clonotype was detected ten times or more. The chain is built from TRBV5-1 and TRBJ2-1; either TRBD1 or TRBD2 may fit D (5 bases each). The CDR3 runs to 14 residues. V was pared by 0 bases and J by 10 bases, with 14 bases between. The germline V gene has CDR1 SGHRS and CDR2 YFSETQ. CDR3 sequence (DNA): TGCGCCAGCAGCTTGGCCGGGACCCCGTACGAGCAGTTCTTC. Translation gives CASSLAGTPYEQFF. Full variable domain (remainder filled in from reference TRBV5-1 and TRBJ2-1): KAGVTQTPRYLIKTRGQQVTLSCSPISGHRSVSWYQQTPGQGLQFLFEYFSETQRNKGNFPGRFSGRQFSNSRSEMNVSTLELGDSALYLCASSLAGTPYEQFFGPGTRLTVL.